Each of the 10 T cell receptor beta chains below was sequenced from the same sample in a study of cytomegalovirus exposure and HLA in healthy donors. PCR employed 60 Vbeta and 13 Jbeta primers. This table comes from immunoSEQ multiplex PCR, and its TCRdb copy is limited to in-frame clones, with some not included. The table has over 150,000 clones, 65% to 85% seen once. Sequenced material: PBMCs. The receptors were gathered from a man aged 60 to 69 in good health and CMV-seronegative.

The CDR3 DNA is TGCGCCAGCAGCCAAGGGGACAGGACCACAGATACGCAGTATTTT. Translation: CASSQGDRTTDTQYF. This chain uses TRBV4-3 with TRBJ2-3, with TRBD1 matching 8 bases. CDR1 and CDR2 (germline): LGHNA, YSLEER. There are 15 residues in the CDR3. V was clipped by 1 base and J by 2 bases; unmatched bases: 2.

The V call is TRBV7-2, the J call TRBJ1-2; TRBD1 matches 8 bases. CDR1 is SGHTA, CDR2 FQGNSA, per germline. V was clipped by 6 bases and J by 5 bases; unmatched bases: 8. CDR3 length equals 14 residues. The CDR3: CASSQDREVYGYTF. The CDR3 DNA reads as TGTGCCAGCAGTCAGGACAGGGAGGTGTATGGCTACACCTTC.

There are a few counts of this clone. The rearrangement uses TRBV7-9 and TRBJ2-1; the match to TRBD2 covers 14 bases. V gave up 5 bases and J gave up 8 bases; unmatched junction bases: 11. The V gene's germline CDR1 is SEHNR and CDR2 FQNEAQ (reference sequence). The CDR3 runs 17 residues. The DNA for the CDR3 is TGTGCCAGCAGCGACCCGGGACTAGCGGGAGATAGCTATGAGCAGTTCTTC. This translates into CASSDPGLAGDSYEQFF. Combining the CDR3 with reference TRBV7-9 and TRBJ2-1 gives the whole variable domain DTGVSQNPRHKITKRGQNVTFRCDPISEHNRLYWYRQTLGQGPEFLTYFQNEAQLEKSRLLSDRFSAERPKGSFSTLEIQRTEQGDSAMYLCASSDPGLAGDSYEQFFGPGTRLTVL.

This clone was counted between two and nine times. CDR3 sequence: CATSRRTSGATDTQYF. In DNA, the CDR3 is TGTGCCACCAGCAGACGGACTAGCGGGGCAACAGATACGCAGTATTTT. The chain employs TRBV15 and TRBJ2-3; 12 bases are a match to TRBD2. Germline CDR1 and CDR2: LNHNV and YYDKDF (reference sequence). V shed 2 bases and J 3 bases; nucleotides not matched to a gene: 3. This CDR3 comprises 16 residues.

The chain links TRBV10-3 to TRBJ1-6, with a tentative D call TRBD1 (5 bases). CDR1 and CDR2 (germline): ENHRY, SYGVKD. Trimming removed 7 bases from V and 7 bases from J, with 17 bases in between. The length of the CDR3 is 15 residues. The CDR3 nucleotides read TGTGCCATCACGCCCCAGGTCGGGGGGAATTCACCCCTCCACTTT. Translation: CAITPQVGGNSPLHF.

This rearrangement joins TRBV28 to TRBJ1-4; 7 bases are shared with TRBD1. With V trimmed by 2 bases and J by 10 bases, 4 bases remained unmatched. The length of the CDR3 is 13 residues. Germline assignment: CDR1 MDHEN and CDR2 SYDVKM. The CDR3 here is CASSLGQDGKLFF. The CDR3 coding sequence is TGTGCCAGCAGTTTAGGACAGGATGGAAAACTGTTTTTT. Full variable domain (rest looked up from reference TRBV28 and TRBJ1-4): DVKVTQSSRYLVKRTGEKVFLECVQDMDHENMFWYRQDPGLGLRLIYFSYDVKMKEKGDIPEGYSVSREKKERFSLILESASTNQTSMYLCASSLGQDGKLFFGSGTQLSVL.

The chain links TRBV6-1 to TRBJ1-6; the match to TRBD1 covers 7 bases. CDR3 length: 13 residues. CDR1 is MNHNS, CDR2 SASEGT, per germline. With V trimmed by 6 bases and J by 9 bases, 5 bases remained unmatched. CDR3 in DNA: TGTGCCAGCAGGAGACAGGGAGGTTCACCCCTCCACTTT. Translating it yields CASRRQGGSPLHF.

The rearrangement links TRBV15 to TRBJ2-7, with 7 bases aligning to TRBD1. The ends lost 0 bases at V and 3 bases at J; junction bases unmatched: 8. Germline V lookup: CDR1 LNHNV, CDR2 YYDKDF (reference sequence). This CDR3 comprises 16 residues. The CDR3 here is CATSRELGAGGYEQYF. The CDR3 DNA reads as TGTGCCACCAGCAGAGAGTTAGGCGCAGGGGGCTACGAGCAGTACTTC.

The chain joins TRBV15 to TRBJ1-1; TRBD1 matches 11 bases. Germline V lookup: CDR1 LNHNV, CDR2 YYDKDF (reference sequence). J was trimmed by 0 bases and V by 5 bases; bases with no gene match: 2. The CDR3 loop spans 15 amino acids. As DNA, the CDR3 is TGTGCCACCAGCGGGGGACAGGGGGTGAACACTGAAGCTTTCTTT. Translating gives CATSGGQGVNTEAFF.

The chain couples TRBV19 to TRBJ1-3, with 7 bases lining up with TRBD1. The V gene end was trimmed by 6 bases and the J gene end by 2 bases; junction bases not matched to a gene: 1. Germline V gene data show CDR1 as LNHDA and CDR2 as SQIVND (reference sequence). The CDR3 covers 13 residues. The CDR3 bases are TGTGCCAGTAGCAGGGGGACTGGAAACACCATATATTTT. It codes for CASSRGTGNTIYF.